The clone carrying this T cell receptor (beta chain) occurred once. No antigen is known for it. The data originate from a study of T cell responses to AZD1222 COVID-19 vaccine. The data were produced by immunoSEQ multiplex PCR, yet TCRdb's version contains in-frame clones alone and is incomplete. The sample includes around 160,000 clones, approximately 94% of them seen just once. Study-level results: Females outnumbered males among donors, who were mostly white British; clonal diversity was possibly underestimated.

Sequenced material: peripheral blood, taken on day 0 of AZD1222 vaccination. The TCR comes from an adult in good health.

CDR3 protein: CASSQGGSSGANVLTF. CDR3 DNA: TGTGCCAGCAGCCAGGGGGGTTCCTCTGGGGCCAACGTCCTGACTTTC. The V gene is TRBV3-1 (or the pseudogene TRBV3-2), the J gene TRBJ2-6; D is perhaps TRBD2 (6 bases). Germline V lookup: CDR1 LGHDT, CDR2 YNNKEL (reference sequence). This CDR3 comprises 16 residues. Between the trimmed V and J ends, which lost 3 bases and 0 bases, there was a span of 9 bases.